Presented here are 6 T cell receptor beta chains from one specimen sequenced in a study of T cells in Graves' hyperthyroidism and ophthalmopathy. Researchers amplified the TCR beta CDR3 regions from RNA transcripts. The TCR CDR3 first-round RT-PCR relied on the HTBI primer set. Each CDR3 protein gets one entry after TCRdb re-called the multiplex PCR reads with MiXCR. The table records roughly 250,000 distinct CDR3 sequences, roughly 20% of them present only once. The specimen sequenced was blood. These receptors were taken from a man in his thirties or forties with Graves' ophthalmopathy.

In regard to this clonotype: At one end, the junction sequence differs from germline, possibly due to a read error. The J gene is TRBJ2-1, the V gene TRBV11-3; D possibly corresponds to TRBD1 (5 bases). Germline CDR1 is SGHNT and CDR2 is YENEEA. The CDR3 length is 15 residues. The DNA for the CDR3 is TGTGCCAGCAGCCCACCGGACAACCCTTACAATCAGCAGTTCTTC. Translated: CASSPPDNPYNQQFF.

Comments on this clonotype: Here the CDR3 omits its conserved ending phenylalanine or tryptophan, so a read error is the likely source. The gene calls are TRBV19 and TRBJ1-6, with a weak D call TRBD1 (5 bases). The V gene lost 5 bases and the J gene lost 8 bases, with 16 bases spanning the gap. CDR1 and CDR2 from the germline V gene are LNHDA and SQIVND (reference sequence). The CDR3 is 15 residues long. CDR3 nucleotide sequence: TGTGCCAGTAGTCCCCGGACAAGTGCGGATTCACCCCTCCACTCT. Its translation is CASSPRTSADSPLHS.

This clonotype was seen a few times. The CDR3 bases are TGCAGTGCTAGTCCGGGACTAGCGGGAGGGCCCTACGAGCAGTACTTC. This encodes CSASPGLAGGPYEQYF. The rearrangement uses TRBV20-1 and TRBJ2-7; 16 bases line up with TRBD2. Germline V gene sequence: CDR1 DFQATT, CDR2 SNEGSKA (reference sequence). The CDR3 consists of 16 residues. The ends lost 3 bases at V and 2 bases at J; junction bases unmatched: 4.

The chain recombines TRBV5-1 with TRBJ2-1; weak D call: TRBD2 (5 bases). The CDR3 extends over 14 amino acids. The V gene lost 4 bases and the J gene lost 8 bases, with 16 bases spanning the gap. The germline gives CDR1 SGHRS, CDR2 YFSETQ. CDR3 loop: CASSLLSGGDEQFF. The CDR3 nucleotides read TGCGCCAGCAGCCTTCTCAGCGGAGGCGATGAGCAGTTCTTC.

The chain joins TRBV29-1 to TRBJ1-1, with 7 bases that match TRBD1. The V and J ends lost 8 bases and 1 base, in that order; junction bases with no gene match: 1. The CDR3 consists of 11 residues. Per germline, CDR1 SQVTM and CDR2 ANQGSEA. As DNA, the CDR3 is TGCAGCTACAGGGGGAACACTGAAGCTTTCTTT. Translating gives CSYRGNTEAFF.

The V call is TRBV27, the J call TRBJ1-2; D might be TRBD1 (5 bases). There are 15 residues in the CDR3. The germline V gene encodes CDR1 MNHEY and CDR2 SMNVEV (reference sequence). Trimming stripped 5 bases from V and 5 bases from J, with 18 bases between. CDR3 nucleotides: TGTGCCAGCAGTCTCACGGTTACGGGGCGGTATGGCTACACCTTC. Protein sequence: CASSLTVTGRYGYTF.